This T cell receptor (beta chain) was recorded in a study of blood T cell repertoires in COVID-19. Study-wide context: The analysed material was cDNA or gDNA that came from T cells, B-cell-depleted T cells, or PBMCs.

Assay used: immunoSEQ multiplex PCR; TCRdb lists only in-frame clones, some missing. The sample lists about 300,000 clones, 83% seen once, with 1% to 1.5% in the top ten. Germline trimming cut 5 bases from V and 2 bases from J; bases unmatched to any gene: 4. This CDR3 has 16 amino acids. The germline V gene encodes CDR1 SNHLY and CDR2 FYNNEI. This clone was observed a few times. Sequencing was done on a sample of peripheral blood. J is TRBJ1-3 and V is TRBV2; 12 nucleotides align to TRBD1. The TCR was taken from a woman aged 50 to 65 with acute or convalescent COVID-19. CDR3 bases: TGTGCCAGCAGTTGGGGACAGGGGGCGACTGGAAACACCATATATTTT. Its translation: CASSWGQGATGNTIYF.